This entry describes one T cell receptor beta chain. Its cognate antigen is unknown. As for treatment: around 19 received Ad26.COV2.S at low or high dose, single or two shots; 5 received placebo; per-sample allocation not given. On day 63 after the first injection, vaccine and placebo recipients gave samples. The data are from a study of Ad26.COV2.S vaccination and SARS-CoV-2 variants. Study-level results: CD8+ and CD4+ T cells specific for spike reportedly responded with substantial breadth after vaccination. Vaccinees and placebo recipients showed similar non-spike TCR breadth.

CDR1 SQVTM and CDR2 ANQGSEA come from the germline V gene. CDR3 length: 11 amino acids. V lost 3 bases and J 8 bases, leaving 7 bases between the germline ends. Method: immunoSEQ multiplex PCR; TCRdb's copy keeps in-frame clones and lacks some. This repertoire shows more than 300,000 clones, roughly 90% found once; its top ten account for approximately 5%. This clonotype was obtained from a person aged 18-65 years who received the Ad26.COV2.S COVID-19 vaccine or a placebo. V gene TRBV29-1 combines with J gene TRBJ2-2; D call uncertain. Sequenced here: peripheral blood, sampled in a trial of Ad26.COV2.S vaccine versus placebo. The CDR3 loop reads CSVEGRGELFF. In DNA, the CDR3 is TGCAGCGTTGAGGGTCGAGGGGAGCTGTTTTTT.